The 20 T cell receptor beta chains below all came from one sample that was sequenced in a study of T-cell reconstitution after alpha-beta-depleted transplantation in children. This sample's TCRbeta library carried unique molecular identifier barcodes. TCRdb fed the PCR reads into MiXCR, producing one record per CDR3 protein. The repertoire holds some 440,000 distinct CDR3 sequences, with 15% to 20% as singletons. This material consisted of PBMCs, mostly from graft donor cells, taken 360 days after TCRalphabeta/CD19-depleted stem cell transplant. The source is a boy under two years old who had a stem cell transplant for Wiskott-Aldrich syndrome, so the T cells may come from the graft donor.

This clonotype turned up a few times. In DNA form, the CDR3 reads TGCGCCAGCAGCTTGTCCTTCAGGGGGCGCGATGAGCAGTTCTTC. Protein sequence: CASSLSFRGRDEQFF. The V and J genes are TRBV5-1 and TRBJ2-1, with 8 bases fitting TRBD1. Germline V gives CDR1 SGHRS, CDR2 YFSETQ. CDR3 size: 15 residues. V shed 1 base, J shed 8 bases, and the junction held 8 bases outside the gene matches.

The V and J genes are TRBV24-1 and TRBJ2-7, with TRBD1 identical over 8 bases. V lost 2 bases and J lost 5; bases outside the gene matches: 13. The CDR3 has 17 amino acids. Germline values: CDR1 KGHDR, CDR2 SFDVKD. The CDR3 sequence: CATSDWPQGAIGNEQYF. CDR3 DNA sequence: TGTGCCACCAGTGATTGGCCCCAGGGGGCTATAGGAAACGAGCAGTACTTC.

The chain uses TRBV30 and TRBJ1-3, with D uncertain. Germline assignment: CDR1 GTSNPN and CDR2 SVGIG (reference sequence). Trimming took off 2 bases at V and 9 bases at J, with 5 bases between the two ends. The CDR3 loop spans 10 amino acids. The CDR3 DNA is TGTGCCTGGAGTATTGGCACCATATATTTT. It is translated as CAWSIGTIYF.

The V gene is TRBV4-1, the J gene TRBJ2-6; D gene uncertain. Trimming cost V 2 bases and J 0 bases, with 17 bases left between them. The length of the CDR3 is 19 residues. Germline values: CDR1 MGHRA, CDR2 YSYEKL. Here the CDR3 reads CASSQLQPGPGSGANVLTF. CDR3 DNA: TGCGCCAGCAGCCAATTACAGCCCGGCCCGGGCTCTGGGGCCAACGTCCTGACTTTC.

This clonotype came up a few times. The rearrangement links TRBV28 to TRBJ1-5; D is unclear. Germline values: CDR1 MDHEN, CDR2 SYDVKM. V dropped 2 bases and J dropped 9 bases, with 11 bases sitting between them. CDR3 length equals 13 residues. This CDR3 is CASSLQVLGPQHF. DNA of the CDR3: TGTGCCAGCAGTTTACAGGTCTTAGGGCCCCAGCATTTT. The variable domain in full, with the rest retrieved from reference TRBV28 and TRBJ1-5, is DVKVTQSSRYLVKRTGEKVFLECVQDMDHENMFWYRQDPGLGLRLIYFSYDVKMKEKGDIPEGYSVSREKKERFSLILESASTNQTSMYLCASSLQVLGPQHFGDGTRLSIL.

Only a few counts were recorded for this clonotype. The chain links TRBV24-1 to TRBJ2-7; 10 bases are shared with TRBD2. V shed 2 bases and J 4 bases; nucleotides not matched to a gene: 1. The germline CDR1 and CDR2 sequences are KGHDR and SFDVKD. This CDR3 contains 14 residues. This chain's CDR3 is CATSDSSGSYEQYF. CDR3 sequence (DNA): TGTGCCACCAGTGATTCTAGCGGGAGTTACGAGCAGTACTTC.

The V and J genes are TRBV2 and TRBJ2-1, with TRBD2 matching over 12 bases. Germline CDR1 reads SNHLY; CDR2 reads FYNNEI. CDR3 size: 15 residues. With V trimmed by 11 bases and J by 0 bases, 5 bases remained unmatched. The CDR3 spells CAGRLAGASYNEQFF. The CDR3 bases are TGTGCCGGTAGACTAGCGGGGGCCTCCTACAATGAGCAGTTCTTC. The variable domain in full, with the rest retrieved from reference TRBV2 and TRBJ2-1, is EPEVTQTPSHQVTQMGQEVILRCVPISNHLYFYWYRQILGQKVEFLVSFYNNEISEKSEIFDDQFSVERPDGSNFTLKIRSTKLEDSAMYFCAGRLAGASYNEQFFGPGTRLTVL.

There are a few counts of this clonotype. The J gene is TRBJ2-3, the V gene TRBV9, with D uncertain. Trimming took 0 bases from V and 3 from J, leaving 14 bases between them. CDR1 is SGDLS and CDR2 is YYNGEE in the germline V gene. The CDR3 is 16 residues long. Here the CDR3 reads CASSVGRKAFTDTQYF. The CDR3 DNA reads as TGTGCCAGCAGCGTAGGGAGAAAGGCGTTTACAGATACGCAGTATTTT.

This chain joins TRBV7-8 and TRBJ2-7; 9 bases match TRBD2. The CDR3 sequence is 16 residues long. In germline, CDR1 is SGHVS, CDR2 FQNEAQ. The V gene end was trimmed by 0 bases and the J gene end by 4 bases; junction bases not matched to a gene: 7. This CDR3 reads CASSLARGGFWYEQYF. The CDR3, as DNA: TGTGCCAGCAGCTTAGCGCGGGGGGGCTTTTGGTACGAGCAGTACTTC. Looking up the rest from reference TRBV7-8 and TRBJ2-7 gives the full variable domain: GAGVSQSPRYKVAKRGQDVALRCDPISGHVSLFWYQQALGQGPEFLTYFQNEAQLDKSGLPSDRFFAERPEGSVSTLKIQRTQQEDSAVYLCASSLARGGFWYEQYFGPGTRLTVT.

In its sample, this clonotype was seen a few times. The chain links TRBV12-3 or TRBV12-4 to TRBJ2-7; TRBD1 aligns across 9 bases. Germline trimming cut 6 bases from V and 4 bases from J; bases unmatched to any gene: 10. CDR3 length: 15 amino acids. This CDR3 is CASRLTGTGLYEQYF. CDR3 coding DNA: TGTGCCAGCAGACTTACCGGGACAGGGCTATACGAGCAGTACTTC.

The chain links TRBV3-1 to TRBJ2-1; D may be TRBD2 (7 bases). V lost 4 bases and J lost 2, with 21 bases in between. Looked up from germline, CDR1 is LGHDT and CDR2 is YNNKEL (reference sequence). The CDR3 extends over 18 amino acids. The CDR3 spells CASSPNFQAGTTYNEQFF. DNA for the CDR3: TGTGCCAGCAGCCCCAACTTCCAAGCGGGGACAACCTACAATGAGCAGTTCTTC.

This chain links TRBV25-1 with TRBJ1-2, with D possibly TRBD1 on 5 matching bases. Trimming took off 4 bases at V and 4 bases at J, with 10 bases between the two ends. The CDR3 contains 13 residues. Germline V gene sequence: CDR1 MGHDK, CDR2 SYGVNS. The CDR3 here is CASSAGLFYGYTF. The CDR3 DNA reads as TGTGCCAGCAGTGCGGGACTCTTCTATGGCTACACCTTC.

J is TRBJ2-7 and V is TRBV20-1; 7 nucleotides align to TRBD2. This CDR3 is 15 amino acids long. Per the germline V gene, CDR1 is DFQATT and CDR2 is SNEGSKA (reference sequence). With V trimmed by 6 bases and J by 0 bases, 11 bases remained unmatched. This CDR3 is CSALSGTTFSYEQYF. The CDR3 DNA reads as TGCAGTGCATTATCCGGGACTACCTTCTCCTACGAGCAGTACTTC.

In its sample, this clonotype was seen a few times. The chain couples TRBV9 to TRBJ2-5, with D uncertain. The V and J ends lost 1 base and 4 bases respectively, with 11 bases between them. CDR1 is SGDLS and CDR2 is YYNGEE in the germline V gene. The CDR3 extends over 14 amino acids. Written as DNA, the CDR3 is TGTGCCAGCAGCGTAAGCCCCTGGGGAGAGACCCAGTACTTC. This sequence encodes CASSVSPWGETQYF.

This clonotype was observed many times. The chain recombines TRBV12-3 or TRBV12-4 with TRBJ2-5; the D gene is possibly TRBD1 (6 bases). Trimming took 5 bases from V and 3 from J, leaving 13 bases between them. This CDR3 has 14 amino acids. CDR3 in amino acids: CASSLNKGEETQYF. The DNA for the CDR3 is TGTGCCAGCAGTCTCAACAAGGGGGAAGAGACCCAGTACTTC.

The V call is TRBV7-8, the J call TRBJ1-1; 8 bases match TRBD1. There are 15 residues in the CDR3. Germline-derived CDR1 and CDR2 are SGHVS and FQNEAQ. The V and J ends lost 0 bases and 4 bases, in that order; junction bases with no gene match: 4. DNA of the CDR3: TGTGCCAGCAGCTTAGCCCTTACAGGGGGCACTGAAGCTTTCTTT. It encodes CASSLALTGGTEAFF.

The gene calls are TRBV5-8 and TRBJ2-1; no clear D. This CDR3 has 13 residues. V dropped 6 bases and J dropped 0 bases, with 7 bases sitting between them. Germline CDR1 and CDR2: SGHTS and YDEGEE. CDR3 protein: CASNGRSYNEQFF. CDR3 nucleotide sequence: TGTGCCAGCAACGGCCGCTCCTACAATGAGCAGTTCTTC.

This clonotype has just a few counts. V is TRBV19 and J is TRBJ1-2; the match to TRBD1 covers 7 bases. CDR1 and CDR2 (germline): LNHDA, SQIVND (reference sequence). With 5 bases clipped from V and 2 bases from J, the junction kept 5 bases outside the gene matches. The CDR3 sequence is 14 residues long. The CDR3 sequence: CASSRETGNYGYTF. The DNA of the CDR3 is TGTGCCAGTAGTCGCGAGACAGGGAACTATGGCTACACCTTC.

The V and J genes are TRBV21-1 and TRBJ2-2. TRBV21-1 is a known pseudogene. The CDR3 covers 12 residues. The CDR3 loop is CASPHSTGELFF. The CDR3 DNA follows: TGTGCCAGCCCACATAGTACCGGGGAGCTGTTTTTT.

The chain uses TRBV5-1 and TRBJ2-6; D not certain. CDR1 is SGHRS, CDR2 YFSETQ, per germline. The V gene lost 2 bases and the J gene lost 2 bases, with 5 bases spanning the gap. This CDR3 contains 14 residues. This CDR3 reads CASSFLTGANVLTF. In DNA, the CDR3 is TGCGCCAGCAGCTTCTTAACTGGGGCCAACGTCCTGACTTTC.